The clone carrying this T cell receptor (beta chain) was observed at least ten times. This sample was included in a study of human T cells and chemical hapten exposure. Study context: Small pooled library volume differences chiefly drove per-sample TCR yield variation.

The study's library attached unique molecular identifiers to single cDNA molecules. TCRdb re-analysed the 5' RACE reads in MiXCR, keeping a single row per CDR3 protein. The sample lists about 140,000 distinct CDR3 sequences, 4.1% seen once, with 1.2% to 1.5% in the top ten. Total RNA was isolated from whole blood that had not been fractionated. V was shortened by 9 bases and J by 4 bases, with 13 bases between the two germline ends. The CDR3 is 13 amino acids. Per germline, CDR1 MNHEY and CDR2 SVGAGI. The chain has TRBV6-5 and TRBJ1-5; possible D gene TRBD1, 5 bases. This sequence originates from a female donor in good health. Written as DNA, the CDR3 is TGTGCCAGTGCCAGGGCTAGGAATCAGCCCCAGCATTTT. It encodes CASARARNQPQHF.